This TCR beta chain was identified in a study of lymphopenia after photon versus proton radiotherapy. Study-wide results and limits: Under photons, naive T cells and diversity fell while effector/memory populations rose. Post-nadir diversity loss with photons came from oligoclonal expansion, particularly CD8+ Temra cells.

CDR3 length: 15 residues. V was pared by 0 bases and J by 4 bases, with 9 bases between. Germline loops: CDR1 LNHNV, CDR2 YYDKDF (reference sequence). A remark on this clone: Its antigen is not known.

Profiling relied on immunoSEQ multiplex PCR, and the TCRdb table lists in-frame clones only, not all of them. The sample has tens of thousands of clones; roughly four fifths are singletons. This material consisted of peripheral blood, taken from a patient treated with photon-based radiotherapy. V gene TRBV15 combines with J gene TRBJ2-2; D remains ambiguous. The sequence was obtained from a woman aged 50 to 65 with pancreatic cancer. The CDR3, as DNA: TGTGCCACCAGCAGAGATACCGGACGCACCGGGGAGCTGTTTTTT. It encodes CATSRDTGRTGELFF.